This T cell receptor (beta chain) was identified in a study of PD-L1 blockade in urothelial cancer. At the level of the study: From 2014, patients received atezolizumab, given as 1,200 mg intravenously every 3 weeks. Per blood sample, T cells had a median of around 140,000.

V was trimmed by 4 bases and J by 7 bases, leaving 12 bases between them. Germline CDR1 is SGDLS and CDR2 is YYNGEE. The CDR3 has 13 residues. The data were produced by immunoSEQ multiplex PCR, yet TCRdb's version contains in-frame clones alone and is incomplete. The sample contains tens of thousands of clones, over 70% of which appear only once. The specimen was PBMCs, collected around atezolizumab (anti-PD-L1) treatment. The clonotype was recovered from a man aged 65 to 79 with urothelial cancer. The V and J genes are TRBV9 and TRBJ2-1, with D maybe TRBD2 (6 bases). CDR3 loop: CASSLQTSNEQFF. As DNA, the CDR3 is TGTGCCAGCAGCCTCCAGACTAGTAATGAGCAGTTCTTC. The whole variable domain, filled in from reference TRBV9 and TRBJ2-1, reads DSGVTQTPKHLITATGQRVTLRCSPRSGDLSVYWYQQSLDQGLQFLIQYYNGEERAKGNILERFSAQQFPDLHSELNLSSLELGDSALYFCASSLQTSNEQFFGPGTRLTVL.